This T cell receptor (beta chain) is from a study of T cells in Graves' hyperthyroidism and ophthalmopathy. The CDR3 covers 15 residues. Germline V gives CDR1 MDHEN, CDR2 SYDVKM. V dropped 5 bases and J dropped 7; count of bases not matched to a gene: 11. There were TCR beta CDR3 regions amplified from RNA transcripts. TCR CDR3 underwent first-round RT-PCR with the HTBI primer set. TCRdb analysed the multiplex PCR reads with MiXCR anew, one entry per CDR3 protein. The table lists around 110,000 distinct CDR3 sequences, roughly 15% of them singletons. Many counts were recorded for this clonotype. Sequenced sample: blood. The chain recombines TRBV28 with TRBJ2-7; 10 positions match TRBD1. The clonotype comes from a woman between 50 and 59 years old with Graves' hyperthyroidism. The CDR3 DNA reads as TGTGCCAGCAGTCCAGCGGGGACAGGGGAGGGGGAGCAGTACTTC. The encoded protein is CASSPAGTGEGEQYF.